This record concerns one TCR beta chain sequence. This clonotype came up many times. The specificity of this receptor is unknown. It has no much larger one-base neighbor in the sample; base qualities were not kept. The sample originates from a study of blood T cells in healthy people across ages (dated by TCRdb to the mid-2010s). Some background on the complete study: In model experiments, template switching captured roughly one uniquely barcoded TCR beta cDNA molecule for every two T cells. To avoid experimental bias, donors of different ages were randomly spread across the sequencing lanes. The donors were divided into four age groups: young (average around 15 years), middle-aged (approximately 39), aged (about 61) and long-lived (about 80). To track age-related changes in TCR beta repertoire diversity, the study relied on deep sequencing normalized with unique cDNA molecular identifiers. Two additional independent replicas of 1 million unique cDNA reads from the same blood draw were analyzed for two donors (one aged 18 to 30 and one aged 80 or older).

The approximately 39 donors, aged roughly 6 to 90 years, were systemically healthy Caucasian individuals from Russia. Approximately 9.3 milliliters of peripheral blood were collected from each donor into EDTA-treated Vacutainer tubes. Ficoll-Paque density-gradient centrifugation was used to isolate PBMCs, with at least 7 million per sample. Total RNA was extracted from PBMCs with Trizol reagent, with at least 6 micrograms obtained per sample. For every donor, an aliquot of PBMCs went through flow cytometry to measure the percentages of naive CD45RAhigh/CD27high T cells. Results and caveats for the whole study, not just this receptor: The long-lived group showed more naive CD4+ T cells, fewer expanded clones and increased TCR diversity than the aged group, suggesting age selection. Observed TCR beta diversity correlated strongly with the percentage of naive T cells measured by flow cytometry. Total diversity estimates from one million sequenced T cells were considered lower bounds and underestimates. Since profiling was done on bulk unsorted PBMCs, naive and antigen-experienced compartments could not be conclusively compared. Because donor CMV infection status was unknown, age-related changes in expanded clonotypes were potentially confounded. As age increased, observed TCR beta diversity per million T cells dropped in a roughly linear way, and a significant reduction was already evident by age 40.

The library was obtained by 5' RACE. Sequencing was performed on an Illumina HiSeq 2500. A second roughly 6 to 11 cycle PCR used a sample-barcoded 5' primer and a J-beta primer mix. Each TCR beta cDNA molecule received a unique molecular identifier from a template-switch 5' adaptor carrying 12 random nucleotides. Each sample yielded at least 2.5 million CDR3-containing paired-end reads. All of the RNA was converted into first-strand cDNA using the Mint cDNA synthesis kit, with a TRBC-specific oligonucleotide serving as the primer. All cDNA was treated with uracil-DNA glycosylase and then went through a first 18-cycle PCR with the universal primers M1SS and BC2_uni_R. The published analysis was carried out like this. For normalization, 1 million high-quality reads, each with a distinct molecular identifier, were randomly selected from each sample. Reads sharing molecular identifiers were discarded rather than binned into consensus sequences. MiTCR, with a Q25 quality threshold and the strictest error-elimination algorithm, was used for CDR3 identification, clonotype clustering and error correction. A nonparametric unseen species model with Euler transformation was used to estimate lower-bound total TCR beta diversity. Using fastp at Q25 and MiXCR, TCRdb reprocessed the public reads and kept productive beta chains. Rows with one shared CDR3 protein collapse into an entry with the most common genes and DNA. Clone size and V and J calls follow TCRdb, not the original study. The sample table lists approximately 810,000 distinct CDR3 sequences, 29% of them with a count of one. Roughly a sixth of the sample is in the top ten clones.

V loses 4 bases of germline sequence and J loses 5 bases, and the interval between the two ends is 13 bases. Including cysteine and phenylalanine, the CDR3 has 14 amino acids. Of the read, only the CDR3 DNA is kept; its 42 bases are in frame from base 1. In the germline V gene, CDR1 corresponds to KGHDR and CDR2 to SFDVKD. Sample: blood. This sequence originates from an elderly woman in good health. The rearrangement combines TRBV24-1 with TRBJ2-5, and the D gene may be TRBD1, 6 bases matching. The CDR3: CATSDLDRTETQYF. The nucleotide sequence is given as TGTGCCACCAGTGACCTGGACAGAACTGAGACCCAGTACTTC.